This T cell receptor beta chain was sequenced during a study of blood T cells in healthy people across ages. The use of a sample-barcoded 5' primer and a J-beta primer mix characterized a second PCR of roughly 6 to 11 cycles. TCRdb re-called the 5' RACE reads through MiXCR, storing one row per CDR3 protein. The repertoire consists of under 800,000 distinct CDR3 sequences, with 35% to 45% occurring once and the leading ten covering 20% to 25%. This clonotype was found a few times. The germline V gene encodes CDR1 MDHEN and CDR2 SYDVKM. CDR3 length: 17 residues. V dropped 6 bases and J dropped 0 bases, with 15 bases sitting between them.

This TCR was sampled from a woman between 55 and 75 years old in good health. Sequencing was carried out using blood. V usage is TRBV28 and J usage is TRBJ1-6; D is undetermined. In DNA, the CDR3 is TGTGCCAGCAGGATCCCAGGAACCCTCTCCTATAATTCACCCCTCCACTTT. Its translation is CASRIPGTLSYNSPLHF. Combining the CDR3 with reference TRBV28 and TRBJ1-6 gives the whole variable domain DVKVTQSSRYLVKRTGEKVFLECVQDMDHENMFWYRQDPGLGLRLIYFSYDVKMKEKGDIPEGYSVSREKKERFSLILESASTNQTSMYLCASRIPGTLSYNSPLHFGNGTRLTVT.